The T cell receptor beta chain under discussion was sequenced for a study of blood T cell repertoires in COVID-19. The ends lost 0 bases at V and 6 bases at J; junction bases unmatched: 10. The CDR3 loop spans 17 amino acids. CDR1 and CDR2 from the germline V gene are SGHRS and YFSETQ. Sequencing used immunoSEQ multiplex PCR; TCRdb keeps in-frame clones, though not all of them. The data contain 150,000 to 200,000 clones, about 79% of them singletons. The sequenced sample consisted of PBMCs or T cells enriched from blood (not recorded which). The chain joins TRBV5-1 to TRBJ2-5; 11 nucleotides agree with TRBD2. The source of this sequence is a man between 45 and 60 years old who had recovered from COVID-19. CDR3 in amino acids: CASSLEVSGGAAKTQYF. In DNA, the CDR3 is TGCGCCAGCAGCTTGGAAGTTAGCGGGGGGGCCGCAAAGACCCAGTACTTC.